What follows are 22 T cell receptor beta chains derived from one specimen sequenced in a study of cytotoxic CD8 clonotypes in ibrutinib-treated CLL. Sequencing used immunoSEQ multiplex PCR; TCRdb keeps in-frame clones, though not all of them. The table has fewer than 300,000 clones, roughly three quarters seen once; the top ten hold roughly 5.7%. This material consisted of PBMCs, taken at disease progression, from a patient treated with ibrutinib. These TCRs come from a human donor with chronic lymphocytic leukemia.

The chain recombines TRBV7-7 with TRBJ2-3, with TRBD2 matching 7 bases. V lost 5 bases and J lost 4; bases outside the gene matches: 6. This CDR3 region has 14 residues. The V gene's germline CDR1 is SSHAT and CDR2 FNYEAQ (reference sequence). The CDR3 reads CASSPGLSADTQYF. In DNA, the CDR3 is TGTGCCAGCAGCCCGGGACTAAGCGCAGATACGCAGTATTTT.

The table lists this clone with a few counts. V and J are TRBV4-1 and TRBJ2-3; D remains ambiguous. Germline assignment: CDR1 MGHRA and CDR2 YSYEKL. Trimming removed 2 bases at V and 0 bases at J, with 6 bases between. This CDR3 spans 14 amino acids. The CDR3 DNA sequence: TGCGCCAGCAGCCAACCGCGAAGCACAGATACGCAGTATTTT. The encoded protein is CASSQPRSTDTQYF.

The V and J genes are TRBV6-5 and TRBJ2-2, with 7 bases identical to TRBD1. The CDR3 is 15 amino acids. The trim removed 2 bases at V and 4 bases at J, leaving 4 bases unmatched. From germline, CDR1 is MNHEY and CDR2 SVGAGI. The CDR3 protein is CASSYDRVLTGELFF. The CDR3 DNA follows: TGTGCCAGCAGTTACGACAGGGTACTCACCGGGGAGCTGTTTTTT.

The chain links TRBV18 to TRBJ1-4; 7 bases map to TRBD1. From germline, CDR1 is KGHSH and CDR2 LQKENI. V trimming: 3 bases; J trimming: 8 bases; junction bases outside the gene matches: 9. The CDR3 has 15 residues. CDR3 nucleotides: TGTGCCAGCTCACCTAACCGGGACAGCATCGAAAAACTGTTTTTT. This encodes CASSPNRDSIEKLFF.

This sequence joins TRBV4-1 and TRBJ2-7; 12 bases align to TRBD2. The germline V gene has CDR1 MGHRA and CDR2 YSYEKL. Unmatched junction bases numbered 1, after V lost 1 base and J lost 3 bases. The CDR3 consists of 15 residues. The CDR3 DNA is TGCGCCAGCAGCCAAGTACTAGCGGGGGGCTACGAGCAGTACTTC. Translation: CASSQVLAGGYEQYF.

This chain links TRBV5-6 with TRBJ2-7; 7 nucleotides match TRBD1. CDR1 SGHDT and CDR2 YYEEEE come from the germline V gene. V gave up 4 bases and J gave up 6 bases; unmatched junction bases: 7. The CDR3 runs 13 residues. As DNA, the CDR3 is TGTGCCAGCAGCCCGGGGACAGTGATCGAGCAGTACTTC. Its translation: CASSPGTVIEQYF.

The V and J genes are TRBV7-8 and TRBJ2-5, with 9 bases lining up with TRBD2. There are 15 residues in the CDR3. Unmatched junction bases numbered 1, after V lost 1 base and J lost 1 base. The germline gives CDR1 SGHVS, CDR2 FQNEAQ. The CDR3 spells CASSLGLAVQETQYF. The DNA for the CDR3 is TGTGCCAGCAGCTTAGGACTAGCGGTCCAAGAGACCCAGTACTTC. The full variable domain, with the rest looked up from reference TRBV7-8 and TRBJ2-5, is GAGVSQSPRYKVAKRGQDVALRCDPISGHVSLFWYQQALGQGPEFLTYFQNEAQLDKSGLPSDRFFAERPEGSVSTLKIQRTQQEDSAVYLCASSLGLAVQETQYFGPGTRLLVL.

J is TRBJ1-2 and V is TRBV11-2, with D perhaps matching TRBD1 (5 bases). The CDR3 loop spans 16 amino acids. Between the trimmed V and J ends, which lost 5 bases and 3 bases, there was a span of 19 bases. Germline loops: CDR1 SGHAT, CDR2 FQNNGV. CDR3 amino acids: CASSRVMGPRDYGYTF. For the CDR3, the DNA is TGTGCCAGCAGCCGCGTTATGGGACCGCGAGACTATGGCTACACCTTC.

The sample holds one count of this clone. The CDR3 DNA follows: TGTGCCAGCAGCCCAACCCACCGATGGGGGACGGGCGAGCAGTACTTC. It codes for CASSPTHRWGTGEQYF. The chain has TRBV5-6 and TRBJ2-7; D could derive from TRBD1 or TRBD2 (5 bases each). V lost 4 bases, J lost 6 bases, and 23 bases lay in between. The CDR3 has 16 residues. Germline values: CDR1 SGHDT, CDR2 YYEEEE.

The chain recombines TRBV6-5 with TRBJ2-5; D ambiguous. The V and J ends lost 7 bases and 3 bases respectively, with 15 bases between them. The CDR3 spans 14 residues. Germline loops: CDR1 MNHEY, CDR2 SVGAGI. DNA for the CDR3: TGTGCCAGCAACGCGCTGGGTTTGAAAGAGACCCAGTACTTC. Translation gives CASNALGLKETQYF.

The V call is TRBV27, the J call TRBJ2-7; the D gene is possibly TRBD1 (5 bases). Germline V gene data show CDR1 as MNHEY and CDR2 as SMNVEV (reference sequence). V gave up 5 bases and J gave up 2 bases, with 10 bases separating them. The CDR3 has 13 amino acids. The CDR3 nucleotides are TGTGCCAGCAGTGTAAGGGGAACCTACGAGCAGTACTTC. Protein sequence: CASSVRGTYEQYF.

This clone was recorded a few times. The chain couples TRBV5-4 to TRBJ1-1; no definite D call. Germline CDR1 is SGHNT and CDR2 is YYREEE (reference sequence). The CDR3 extends over 13 amino acids. V was shortened by 2 bases and J by 6 bases, with 11 bases between the two germline ends. The CDR3 nucleotides read TGTGCCAGCAGCTTAAAGGGCAACCCTGAAGCTTTCTTT. Residues: CASSLKGNPEAFF.

CDR3: CASSLVGMGTKNIQYF. Here the CDR3 DNA reads TGTGCCAGCAGTTTAGTGGGGATGGGGACCAAAAACATTCAGTACTTC. The rearrangement uses TRBV27 and TRBJ2-4; D gene unclear. CDR1 is MNHEY, CDR2 SMNVEV, per germline (reference sequence). Trimming took 2 bases from V and 2 from J, leaving 13 bases between them. The length of the CDR3 is 16 residues.

The gene calls are TRBV19 and TRBJ2-7; 10 bases match TRBD2. The V gene's germline CDR1 is LNHDA and CDR2 SQIVND (reference sequence). Trimming at V came to 1 base and at J to 6 bases, leaving 6 bases not matched to a gene. This CDR3 comprises 15 residues. The CDR3 region has the DNA TGTGCCAGTAGTATAGTAGCGGGGGGCCACGGCGAGCAGTACTTC. It is translated as CASSIVAGGHGEQYF.

This clone is a singleton in its sample. This sequence joins TRBV7-9 and TRBJ2-2; TRBD1 or TRBD2 may be the D gene (5 bases each). Germline-derived CDR1 and CDR2 are SEHNR and FQNEAQ (reference sequence). V shed 5 bases and J shed 5 bases, with 12 bases lying between them. This CDR3 spans 14 amino acids. The CDR3 is CASSRKGTTGELFF. The CDR3 coding sequence is TGTGCCAGCAGCAGAAAAGGGACGACCGGGGAGCTGTTTTTT.

This chain joins TRBV5-4 and TRBJ2-5, with D possibly TRBD2 on 6 matching bases. V was shortened by 3 bases and J by 1 base, with 16 bases between the two germline ends. Germline V CDR1 and CDR2: SGHNT, YYREEE (reference sequence). The CDR3 totals 16 residues. The CDR3 nucleotides are TGTGCCAGCAGCTACCAAGGAGGGCGCGCCCAAGAGACCCAGTACTTC. Translation gives CASSYQGGRAQETQYF. Full variable domain (rest looked up from reference TRBV5-4 and TRBJ2-5): ETGVTQSPTHLIKTRGQQVTLRCSSQSGHNTVSWYQQALGQGPQFIFQYYREEENGRGNFPPRFSGLQFPNYSSELNVNALELDDSALYLCASSYQGGRAQETQYFGPGTRLLVL.

The V call is TRBV7-6, the J call TRBJ2-7; TRBD2 matches 13 bases. Trimming at V came to 1 base and at J to 0 bases, leaving 3 bases not matched to a gene. The CDR3 loop spans 17 amino acids. Germline V gene lookup returns CDR1 SGHVS and CDR2 FNYEAQ. The CDR3 bases are TGTGCCAGCAGCTTAGGACTAGCGGGAGGAAGCTCCTACGAGCAGTACTTC. It codes for CASSLGLAGGSSYEQYF.

Concerning this clone itself: The same CDR3 is also encoded by other DNA sequences in this sample. V usage is TRBV7-2 and J usage is TRBJ1-1; D is possibly TRBD1 (5 bases). V was trimmed by 2 bases and J by 5 bases, leaving 9 bases between them. The CDR3 extends over 13 amino acids. Germline-derived CDR1 and CDR2 are SGHTA and FQGNSA. CDR3 bases: TGTGCCAGCAGCTTAACCAGGGCTACTGAAGCTTTCTTT. Protein sequence: CASSLTRATEAFF.

The rearrangement links TRBV27 to TRBJ2-3; D uncertain. V was cut by 3 bases and J by 7 bases, with 8 bases left in between. Germline assignment: CDR1 MNHEY and CDR2 SMNVEV (reference sequence). The CDR3 is 12 residues long. Written as DNA, the CDR3 is TGTGCCAGCAGTTTTGTAGGGCATACGCAGTATTTT. Amino acid sequence: CASSFVGHTQYF.

The chain recombines TRBV6-5 with TRBJ1-1; D is possibly TRBD1 (5 bases). The CDR3 spans 13 residues. Trimming left V 6 bases short and J 1 base short, with 9 bases between. Germline CDR1 reads MNHEY; CDR2 reads SVGAGI. The CDR3 reads CASSHGANTEAFF. The CDR3 nucleotides read TGTGCCAGCAGCCACGGGGCGAACACTGAAGCTTTCTTT.

This clone was seen a handful of times. V and J are TRBV25-1 and TRBJ1-5, with D perhaps matching TRBD1 (5 bases). The V end was cut by 3 bases, the J end by 5 bases, with 11 bases between. The germline V gene has CDR1 MGHDK and CDR2 SYGVNS. The CDR3 loop spans 14 amino acids. CDR3 amino acids: CASSDQGGDQPQHF. The CDR3 DNA reads as TGTGCCAGCAGTGACCAGGGAGGGGATCAGCCCCAGCATTTT.

J is TRBJ2-3 and V is TRBV5-6, with D possibly being TRBD1 (5 bases). The V end lost 4 bases, the J end lost 5 bases, and 11 bases lay between the germline ends. The V gene's germline CDR1 is SGHDT and CDR2 YYEEEE. The CDR3 spans 13 residues. CDR3 loop: CASSLFRGDTQYF. In DNA, the CDR3 is TGTGCCAGCAGCCTGTTTAGGGGAGATACGCAGTATTTT.